These 31 T cell receptor beta chains were sequenced from one sample in a study of T cells after yellow fever vaccination. MiXCR, applied by TCRdb to the 5' RACE reads, yields one record per CDR3 protein. The repertoire holds more than 450,000 distinct CDR3 sequences, with roughly a fifth as singletons. The material was PBMCs, obtained less than 25 days after the first yellow fever vaccination. Receptors originate from a man aged 18 to 30 who received the YFV17D yellow fever vaccine.

The chain has TRBV12-3 or TRBV12-4 and TRBJ1-3, with D uncertain. The CDR3 consists of 14 residues. Trimming removed 3 bases at V and 1 base at J, with 7 bases between. The CDR3 coding sequence is TGTGCCAGCAGTTTCGGGTCGTCTGGAAACACCATATATTTT. It codes for CASSFGSSGNTIYF.

This clonotype has a handful of counts. The rearrangement uses TRBV7-3 and TRBJ1-6; D perhaps matches TRBD1 (5 bases). V lost 5 bases, J lost 9 bases, and 14 bases lay in between. Germline CDR1 SGHTA, CDR2 FQGTGA. The CDR3 sequence is 14 residues long. CDR3: CASSDRDRSSPLHF. The DNA of the CDR3 is TGTGCCAGCAGCGATCGCGACAGAAGTTCACCCCTCCACTTT.

This chain connects TRBV5-1 to TRBJ2-2; D is undetermined. Germline CDR1 SGHRS, CDR2 YFSETQ. The length of the CDR3 is 14 residues. V lost 0 bases and J 4 bases, leaving 7 bases between the germline ends. The CDR3 coding sequence is TGCGCCAGCAGCTTGGTTTCGAGCACCGGGGAGCTGTTTTTT. Its translation is CASSLVSSTGELFF.

CDR3 loop: CASSLNPGWNTGELFF. For the CDR3, the DNA is TGCGCCAGCAGCTTGAATCCGGGGTGGAACACCGGGGAGCTGTTTTTT. The chain carries TRBV5-1 and TRBJ2-2; possible D gene TRBD2, 5 bases. The CDR3 is 16 amino acids. V was trimmed by 1 base and J by 1 base, leaving 11 bases between them. Germline V CDR1 and CDR2: SGHRS, YFSETQ. Supplemented by reference TRBV5-1 and TRBJ2-2, the full variable domain reads KAGVTQTPRYLIKTRGQQVTLSCSPISGHRSVSWYQQTPGQGLQFLFEYFSETQRNKGNFPGRFSGRQFSNSRSEMNVSTLELGDSALYLCASSLNPGWNTGELFFGEGSRLTVL.

This clonotype was detected a few times. This sequence joins TRBV5-1 and TRBJ2-2, with unresolved D. The CDR3 loop spans 15 amino acids. The V gene lost 0 bases and the J gene lost 6 bases, with 12 bases spanning the gap. Looked up from germline, CDR1 is SGHRS and CDR2 is YFSETQ. The CDR3: CASSLVGQAAGELFF. In DNA form, the CDR3 reads TGCGCCAGCAGCTTGGTTGGGCAGGCGGCCGGGGAGCTGTTTTTT.

In this sample, this clonotype turned up a few times. The chain is built from TRBV20-1 and TRBJ2-2, with 9 positions matching TRBD1. Germline CDR1 and CDR2: DFQATT and SNEGSKA (reference sequence). The CDR3 has 13 residues. Trimming cost V 7 bases and J 5 bases; bases outside gene matches: 5. CDR3 in amino acids: CSVGQGKTGELFF. The CDR3 coding sequence is TGCAGTGTTGGACAGGGGAAGACCGGGGAGCTGTTTTTT.

This chain uses TRBV10-1 with TRBJ1-1; TRBD1 aligns across 7 bases. Trimming took 5 bases from V and 1 from J; bases not matched to a gene: 4. This CDR3 spans 14 amino acids. Per germline, CDR1 WNHNN and CDR2 SYGVQD (reference sequence). CDR3 loop: CASSRDSSNTEAFF. CDR3 bases: TGCGCCAGCAGTAGGGACAGCTCGAACACTGAAGCTTTCTTT.

This clonotype was seen a handful of times. The rearrangement uses TRBV12-3 or TRBV12-4 and TRBJ1-1, with no clear D. V was trimmed by 6 bases and J by 0 bases, leaving 5 bases between them. This CDR3 comprises 12 residues. The CDR3 sequence: CASSKLNTEAFF. The CDR3 DNA follows: TGTGCCAGCAGCAAGTTGAACACTGAAGCTTTCTTT.

This clonotype has only one observation. The rearrangement links TRBV7-9 to TRBJ1-5, with 7 bases matching TRBD1. Germline V gives CDR1 SEHNR, CDR2 FQNEAQ (reference sequence). Trimming removed 6 bases from V and 4 bases from J; junction bases left unmatched: 9. The CDR3 loop spans 15 amino acids. The CDR3 sequence: CASSPETGSNQPQHF. CDR3 bases: TGTGCCAGCAGTCCCGAGACAGGGAGTAATCAGCCCCAGCATTTT. The variable domain in full, completed from reference TRBV7-9 and TRBJ1-5, reads DTGVSQNPRHKITKRGQNVTFRCDPISEHNRLYWYRQTLGQGPEFLTYFQNEAQLEKSRLLSDRFSAERPKGSFSTLEIQRTEQGDSAMYLCASSPETGSNQPQHFGDGTRLSIL.

This clonotype has just a few counts. V and J are TRBV7-2 and TRBJ2-1; D is perhaps TRBD1 or TRBD2 (5 bases each). Germline V gene sequence: CDR1 SGHTA, CDR2 FQGNSA. V lost 3 bases and J 9 bases, leaving 21 bases between the germline ends. The CDR3 has 16 amino acids. The CDR3 spells CASSFPPGRRRFEQFF. The DNA of the CDR3 is TGTGCCAGCAGCTTCCCCCCGGGACGGAGGCGCTTTGAGCAGTTCTTC.

This clonotype was counted between two and nine times. The rearrangement joins TRBV3-1 to TRBJ2-3; D could derive from TRBD1 or TRBD2 (5 bases each). The CDR3 extends over 15 amino acids. V lost 4 bases and J 7 bases, leaving 18 bases between the germline ends. Germline CDR1 and CDR2: LGHDT and YNNKEL (reference sequence). The CDR3 DNA reads as TGTGCCAGCAGCCCCAGAGGGGCTGGCGGTTATACGCAGTATTTT. Translating it yields CASSPRGAGGYTQYF.

The chain uses TRBV20-1 and TRBJ2-1; 9 nucleotides line up with TRBD2. Germline V lookup: CDR1 DFQATT, CDR2 SNEGSKA (reference sequence). The V segment lost 0 bases and the J segment 2 bases; nucleotides outside the gene matches: 8. The CDR3 has 17 residues. CDR3 sequence reads: CSARDSLAGMAYNEQFF. In nucleotides, the CDR3 is TGCAGTGCTAGAGACTCCCTAGCGGGAATGGCCTACAATGAGCAGTTCTTC.

V is TRBV18 and J is TRBJ1-1, with 9 positions matching TRBD1. There are 16 residues in the CDR3. Germline V gene lookup returns CDR1 KGHSH and CDR2 LQKENI. After removal of 6 bases from V and 5 bases from J, the junction contained 13 bases not matched to a gene. The DNA for the CDR3 is TGTGCCAGCTCGTCCCGGGACAGGGCGGATAGAACTGAAGCTTTCTTT. It codes for CASSSRDRADRTEAFF.

The CDR3 reads CASSSYRDEQFF. The DNA of the CDR3 is TGTGCCAGCAGCTCCTACAGGGATGAGCAGTTCTTC. V usage is TRBV7-2 and J usage is TRBJ2-1, with D possibly being TRBD1 (6 bases). CDR3 length: 12 residues. Trimming stripped 4 bases from V and 8 bases from J, with 9 bases between. Germline values: CDR1 SGHTA, CDR2 FQGNSA.

The V gene is TRBV20-1, the J gene TRBJ2-1; D is possibly TRBD1 (5 bases). V lost 6 bases to trimming and J lost 8 bases, with 20 bases between them. The CDR3 is 14 residues long. The germline CDR1 and CDR2 sequences are DFQATT and SNEGSKA (reference sequence). CDR3 protein: CSALSRVSGDEQFF. CDR3 DNA: TGCAGTGCCCTGTCCAGGGTCTCTGGCGATGAGCAGTTCTTC.

This clonotype showed up just a few times. The chain carries TRBV11-2 and TRBJ2-1, with no clear D. V gave up 3 bases and J gave up 8 bases, with 8 bases separating them. The CDR3 spans 12 residues. Germline CDR1 and CDR2: SGHAT and FQNNGV. CDR3 loop: CASSFKGDEQFF. The CDR3 DNA sequence: TGTGCCAGCAGCTTCAAGGGCGATGAGCAGTTCTTC.

This sequence joins TRBV4-3 and TRBJ2-7; 9 bases are a match to TRBD2. V dropped 2 bases and J dropped 1; count of bases not matched to a gene: 12. The CDR3 runs to 18 residues. CDR1 is LGHNA, CDR2 YSLEER, per germline. CDR3 sequence: CASSQSPQSGGLSYEQYF. In nucleotides, the CDR3 is TGCGCCAGCAGCCAATCCCCCCAAAGCGGGGGGCTATCCTACGAGCAGTACTTC.

The sample holds a few counts of this clonotype. The chain employs TRBV2 and TRBJ2-7; unclear D gene. Germline V gene lookup returns CDR1 SNHLY and CDR2 FYNNEI. V was pared by 2 bases and J by 3 bases, with 14 bases between. This CDR3 is built from 15 residues. The CDR3 DNA follows: TGTGCCAGCAGTGAACAGTTAGGGTCAATCTACGAGCAGTACGTC. Protein: CASSEQLGSIYEQYV.

This chain connects TRBV5-4 to TRBJ2-1, with 10 bases that match TRBD1. This CDR3 contains 16 residues. The V gene end was trimmed by 4 bases and the J gene end by 8 bases; junction bases not matched to a gene: 12. Looked up from germline, CDR1 is SGHNT and CDR2 is YYREEE (reference sequence). CDR3 sequence: CASSGGDRGNGDEQFF. The DNA of the CDR3 is TGTGCCAGCAGCGGGGGGGACAGGGGAAACGGGGATGAGCAGTTCTTC.

The rearrangement uses TRBV28 and TRBJ2-3, with D perhaps TRBD1 or TRBD2 (6 bases each). The V gene lost 2 bases and the J gene lost 4 bases, with 13 bases spanning the gap. This CDR3 is built from 15 residues. Per germline, CDR1 MDHEN and CDR2 SYDVKM. The CDR3 coding sequence is TGTGCCAGCAGTTTACTGGGGGGCCAAGCAGATACGCAGTATTTT. Translation gives CASSLLGGQADTQYF.

Here the CDR3 DNA reads TGTGCCAGCAGTTATGCGGATGAGCAGTTCTTC. Residues: CASSYADEQFF. The rearrangement joins TRBV6-5 to TRBJ2-1; D gene ambiguous. The CDR3 covers 11 residues. Trimming pared 3 bases from V and 8 bases from J, leaving 5 bases between. Germline loops: CDR1 MNHEY, CDR2 SVGAGI.

This chain joins TRBV2 and TRBJ1-3; D gene ambiguous. There are 13 residues in the CDR3. Germline loops: CDR1 SNHLY, CDR2 FYNNEI. Trimming stripped 7 bases from V and 0 bases from J, with 7 bases between. For the CDR3, the DNA is TGTGCCAGCACCAGAAACTCTGGAAACACCATATATTTT. Its translation: CASTRNSGNTIYF.

The V and J genes are TRBV7-3 and TRBJ1-6; D is uncertain. The CDR3 has 13 residues. Germline V gives CDR1 SGHTA, CDR2 FQGTGA. Trimming cost V 9 bases and J 9 bases, with 15 bases left between them. The DNA of the CDR3 is TGTGCCAGACTCGAGGGTAGGGTTTCACCCCTCCACTTT. Amino acids: CARLEGRVSPLHF.

The chain is built from TRBV20-1 and TRBJ2-7, with TRBD2 identical over 8 bases. Germline V gene sequence: CDR1 DFQATT, CDR2 SNEGSKA (reference sequence). The CDR3 contains 14 residues. V was clipped by 5 bases and J by 7 bases; unmatched bases: 13. CDR3 in DNA: TGCAGTGCTCCGCGATCCGCGGGGGGCTTTGAGCAGTACGTC. Protein: CSAPRSAGGFEQYV.

This CDR3 reads CASNVGPDANYGYTF. For the CDR3, the DNA is TGTGCCAGTAACGTTGGTCCGGATGCTAACTATGGCTACACCTTC. The chain has TRBV19 and TRBJ1-2, with D unclear. V lost 7 bases and J 0 bases, leaving 15 bases between the germline ends. This CDR3 spans 15 amino acids. CDR1 and CDR2 (germline): LNHDA, SQIVND (reference sequence).

The rearrangement links TRBV12-3 or TRBV12-4 to TRBJ1-4; D is undetermined. The V and J ends lost 2 bases and 7 bases respectively, with 5 bases between them. The CDR3 is made up of 12 amino acids. The CDR3 sequence: CASSLSGEKLFF. The CDR3 nucleotides read TGTGCCAGCAGTTTATCAGGTGAAAAACTGTTTTTT.

The J gene is TRBJ2-4, the V gene TRBV29-1, with D perhaps being TRBD1 or TRBD2 (6 bases each). The germline CDR1 and CDR2 sequences are SQVTM and ANQGSEA. Trimming took 4 bases from V and 7 from J, leaving 17 bases between them. CDR3 length: 14 residues. The CDR3 DNA follows: TGCAGCGTTGGATGGGGGGCGCCGGGGAACATTCAGTACTTC. It yields the protein CSVGWGAPGNIQYF.

In its sample, this clonotype was seen a few times. The V call is TRBV28, the J call TRBJ2-2; 9 bases align to TRBD1. The CDR3 is 16 residues long. Germline lookup yields CDR1 MDHEN and CDR2 SYDVKM. V was clipped by 3 bases and J by 6 bases; unmatched bases: 8. CDR3 DNA: TGTGCCAGCAGTTTTGCCGGGACAGGGATTGCCGGGGAGCTGTTTTTT. It encodes CASSFAGTGIAGELFF.

This clonotype was recorded at least ten times. This chain links TRBV20-1 with TRBJ2-1, with D maybe TRBD1 (5 bases). This CDR3 has 17 residues. Germline lookup yields CDR1 DFQATT and CDR2 SNEGSKA (reference sequence). V lost 6 bases and J 5 bases, leaving 26 bases between the germline ends. The CDR3 sequence is CSAQETFSRTLNNEQFF. DNA for the CDR3: TGCAGTGCCCAGGAAACGTTTTCTCGGACATTGAACAATGAGCAGTTCTTC.

The chain couples TRBV6-5 to TRBJ2-1; D gene ambiguous. V was cut by 2 bases and J by 7 bases, with 15 bases left in between. This CDR3 region has 15 residues. The V gene's germline CDR1 is MNHEY and CDR2 SVGAGI. This CDR3 reads CASSYKGYVRNEQFF. CDR3 in DNA: TGTGCCAGCAGTTACAAAGGTTATGTTCGGAATGAGCAGTTCTTC.

This clonotype has only a few counts. This chain links TRBV18 with TRBJ2-7; tentative D call: TRBD1 (5 bases). Trimming pared 2 bases from V and 4 bases from J, leaving 9 bases between. This CDR3 is 13 amino acids long. Germline CDR1 reads KGHSH; CDR2 reads LQKENI. This CDR3 is CASSPGAEYEQYF. DNA for the CDR3: TGTGCCAGCTCACCAGGGGCAGAGTACGAGCAGTACTTC.